The source of this T cell receptor (beta chain) is a study of T-cell reconstitution after alpha-beta-depleted transplantation in children (dated by TCRdb to 2015 to 2016). In the study overall: The study quantitatively tracked T-cell immune reconstitution after TCRalphabeta/CD19-depleted allogeneic hematopoietic cell transplantation in children using TCR repertoire profiling.

To prepare the library, PCR was applied. Sequencing relied on an Illumina HiSeq 2500. Molecular barcoding was employed in the preparation of TCR libraries, with unique molecular identifiers being used to normalize TCRbeta repertoire quantification. TCRdb redid the processing of the public reads, applying fastp at Q25 and MiXCR, and retained in-frame beta chains. Rows with one shared CDR3 protein collapse into an entry with the most common genes and DNA. Across this sample there are approximately 400,000 distinct CDR3 sequences, with around 9.9% seen only once. The top ten clones comprise roughly 5.5% of the sample. Only a few counts were recorded for this clonotype. The clone's antigen remains unknown. The record has no base qualities; no much larger clone is one base away. The clonotype originates from a human donor who donated a stem cell graft to a child with acute myeloid leukemia. This sample comprised PBMCs from the stem cell graft donor, obtained from the stem cell graft.

The nucleotide sequence is TGTGCCACCAGCAGAGATGGTCGGGGAGCTTCGGATACGCAGTATTTT. Its protein product is CATSRDGRGASDTQYF. The chain employs TRBV15 and TRBJ2-3; 5 matching bases give a weak D call of TRBD2. V loses 0 bases, J loses 6 bases, and the germline ends lie 16 bases apart. CDR1 LNHNV and CDR2 YYDKDF were looked up in the germline V gene (reference sequence). From its cysteine to its phenylalanine, the CDR3 spans 16 amino acids. The DNA shown is the 48-base CDR3, in frame from base 1.